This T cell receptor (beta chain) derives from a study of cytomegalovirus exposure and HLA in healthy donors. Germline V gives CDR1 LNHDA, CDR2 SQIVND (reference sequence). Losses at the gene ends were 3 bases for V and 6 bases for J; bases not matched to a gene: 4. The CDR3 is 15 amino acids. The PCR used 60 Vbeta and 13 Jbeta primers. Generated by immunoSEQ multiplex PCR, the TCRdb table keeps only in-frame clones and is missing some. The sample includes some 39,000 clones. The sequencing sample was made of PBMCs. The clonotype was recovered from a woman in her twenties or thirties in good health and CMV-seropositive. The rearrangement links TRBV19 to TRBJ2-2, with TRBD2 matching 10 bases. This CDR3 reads CASSMLLAGAGELFF. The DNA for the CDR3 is TGTGCCAGTAGTATGCTCCTAGCGGGGGCCGGGGAGCTGTTTTTT.